The 24 T cell receptor beta chains listed next were all sequenced from one sample in a study of cytomegalovirus exposure and HLA in healthy donors (dated by TCRdb to 2017 to 2019). Libraries were made using the immunoSEQ multiplex PCR assay. A mixture of 60 forward primers for TCR Vbeta segments and 13 reverse primers for TCR Jbeta segments was used in the multiplex PCR. TCRdb mirrors the immuneACCESS table, restricted to in-frame sequences. Some clones are absent from its copies; in checked studies, under half trace to an unresolved V gene, and the reason for the others is unknown. The sample records about 110,000 clones, about 76% of which are singletons. Under 8% of the sample comes from the top ten. The material sequenced was PBMCs. The receptors come from a woman aged 45 to 65 in good health and CMV-seropositive.

This chain joins TRBV30 and TRBJ2-3, with TRBD2 identical over 11 bases. Per germline, CDR1 GTSNPN and CDR2 SVGIG (reference sequence). Losses at the gene ends were 0 bases for V and 6 bases for J; bases not matched to a gene: 8. The CDR3 length is 16 residues. The CDR3 reads CAWSVGSGGASDTQYF. CDR3 in DNA: TGTGCCTGGAGTGTGGGTAGCGGGGGGGCCAGCGATACGCAGTATTTT.

The CDR3 nucleotides are TGTGCCAGCAGTTTACCCGGACAGGGGTGGAACGAGCAGTACTTC. Translated: CASSLPGQGWNEQYF. The J gene is TRBJ2-7, the V gene TRBV28; 9 positions agree with TRBD1. Germline CDR1 reads MDHEN; CDR2 reads SYDVKM. V gave up 2 bases and J gave up 5 bases; unmatched junction bases: 7. The CDR3 consists of 15 residues.

In DNA form, the CDR3 reads TGCGCCAGCAGCCAAAGGGGAAGGGGTGGGACCGGGGAGCTGTTTTTT. Translation gives CASSQRGRGGTGELFF. The rearrangement links TRBV4-3 to TRBJ2-2; D is perhaps TRBD1 (5 bases). Trimming cost V 2 bases and J 5 bases, with 15 bases left between them. This CDR3 comprises 16 residues. The germline V gene has CDR1 LGHNA and CDR2 YSLEER.

V is TRBV30 and J is TRBJ1-5; no reliable D call. CDR1 is GTSNPN and CDR2 is SVGIG in the germline V gene (reference sequence). V was shortened by 3 bases and J by 4 bases, with 10 bases between the two germline ends. The CDR3 is 13 amino acids. The chain's CDR3 is CAWSGGSNQPQHF. In DNA form, the CDR3 reads TGTGCCTGGAGCGGAGGGTCGAATCAGCCCCAGCATTTT.

The genes are TRBV6-6 and TRBJ1-2, with D perhaps matching TRBD1 (5 bases). Germline lookup yields CDR1 MNHNY and CDR2 SVGAGI (reference sequence). CDR3 length: 15 amino acids. The germline V and J ends were trimmed by 4 bases and 0 bases, with 12 bases remaining between them. This CDR3 is CASSSQGFANYGYTF. The CDR3 DNA reads as TGTGCCAGCAGTTCCCAGGGTTTCGCTAACTATGGCTACACCTTC.

The chain has TRBV2 and TRBJ1-1; TRBD1 is a possible D gene (5 bases). The CDR3 covers 12 residues. V dropped 11 bases and J dropped 6 bases, with 16 bases sitting between them. In germline, CDR1 is SNHLY, CDR2 FYNNEI. The CDR3 nucleotides are TGTGCCGCAGACCAGGGTGGAGCTGAAGCTTTCTTT. This codes for CAADQGGAEAFF.

This clone has just one count. The chain couples TRBV5-1 to TRBJ2-7; D possibly corresponds to TRBD2 (5 bases). This CDR3 comprises 15 residues. CDR1 is SGHRS and CDR2 is YFSETQ in the germline V gene. Between the trimmed V and J ends, which lost 3 bases and 5 bases, there was a span of 18 bases. CDR3 sequence reads: CASSSGTGPQNEQYF. The CDR3 bases are TGCGCCAGCAGCTCGGGAACTGGACCACAGAACGAGCAGTACTTC.

Here the CDR3 reads CASSLAVDTGELFF. The DNA for the CDR3 is TGTGCCAGCAGCTTAGCGGTTGACACCGGGGAGCTGTTTTTT. The chain recombines TRBV11-3 with TRBJ2-2; D unclear. The CDR3 runs 14 residues. Trimming removed 1 base at V and 3 bases at J, with 6 bases between. Germline V gene data show CDR1 as SGHNT and CDR2 as YENEEA. The full variable domain, rest sourced from reference TRBV11-3 and TRBJ2-2, is EAGVVQSPRYKIIEKKQPVAFWCNPISGHNTLYWYLQNLGQGPELLIRYENEEAVDDSQLPKDRFSAERLKGVDSTLKIQPAELGDSAVYLCASSLAVDTGELFFGEGSRLTVL.

This sequence joins TRBV27 and TRBJ2-7, with a tentative D call TRBD1 (5 bases). There are 16 residues in the CDR3. Between the trimmed V and J ends, which lost 5 bases and 7 bases, there was a span of 24 bases. Germline assignment: CDR1 MNHEY and CDR2 SMNVEV (reference sequence). The CDR3 loop is CASSRSPDSSGKEQYF. CDR3 DNA: TGTGCCAGCAGTCGCTCCCCTGACAGTAGTGGGAAAGAGCAGTACTTC.

This clone was seen ten or more times. This chain links TRBV11-1 with TRBJ2-7; 8 bases are a match to TRBD1. Germline CDR1 SGHAT, CDR2 FQDESV (reference sequence). The CDR3 covers 15 residues. J was trimmed by 4 bases and V by 2 bases; bases with no gene match: 7. Here the CDR3 reads CASSLMAGGSYEQYF. CDR3 sequence (DNA): TGTGCCAGCAGCTTAATGGCAGGGGGCTCATACGAGCAGTACTTC.

V gene TRBV6-4 combines with J gene TRBJ1-1; a possible D gene is TRBD1 (5 bases). The CDR3 is made up of 14 amino acids. Germline values: CDR1 MRHNA, CDR2 SNTAGT. V lost 0 bases and J 1 base, leaving 6 bases between the germline ends. The CDR3 coding sequence is TGTGCCAGCAGTGACTCCGGGGGGAACACTGAAGCTTTCTTT. This sequence encodes CASSDSGGNTEAFF.

The chain recombines TRBV5-6 with TRBJ2-5; 8 nucleotides agree with TRBD1. The CDR3 sequence is 15 residues long. Per the germline V gene, CDR1 is SGHDT and CDR2 is YYEEEE. The J segment lost 4 bases and the V segment lost 4 bases, leaving 9 bases of the junction unmatched. The CDR3 coding sequence is TGTGCCAGCAGCGTAAGGACAGGGACGGCAGAGACCCAGTACTTC. Its translation is CASSVRTGTAETQYF.

The chain has TRBV18 and TRBJ2-4; D is possibly TRBD1 (6 bases). Germline V gene sequence: CDR1 KGHSH, CDR2 LQKENI. CDR3 length equals 13 residues. Deletions cut 2 bases from V and 8 bases from J, with 10 bases between. CDR3 sequence: CASSPGGMHIQYF. The CDR3 DNA reads TGTGCCAGCTCACCAGGGGGCATGCACATTCAGTACTTC.

CDR3 in amino acids: CASSLRNPGQDRYGYTF. The CDR3 DNA reads TGTGCCAGCAGTTTACGGAATCCGGGACAGGACCGCTATGGCTACACCTTC. This rearrangement joins TRBV28 to TRBJ1-2; 8 bases line up with TRBD1. The CDR3 runs 17 residues. CDR1 is MDHEN, CDR2 SYDVKM, per germline. Trimming removed 2 bases from V and 4 bases from J; junction bases left unmatched: 12.

There are a few counts of this clone. One end of the junction varies from germline; a read error may be responsible. V is TRBV5-1 and J is TRBJ1-2; D not certain. There are 11 residues in the CDR3. Germline values: CDR1 SGHRS, CDR2 YFSETQ. The CDR3 is CASSLHSGYTF. The CDR3 bases are TGTGCCAGCAGCTTGCACTCCGGCTACACCTTC. The variable domain in full, with the rest retrieved from reference TRBV5-1 and TRBJ1-2, is KAGVTQTPRYLIKTRGQQVTLSCSPISGHRSVSWYQQTPGQGLQFLFEYFSETQRNKGNFPGRFSGRQFSNSRSEMNVSTLELGDSALYLCASSLHSGYTFGSGTRLTVV.

This clone was seen just once. V and J are TRBV30 and TRBJ1-3; D gene uncertain. The germline V gene has CDR1 GTSNPN and CDR2 SVGIG (reference sequence). With 0 bases removed from V and 0 bases from J, the gap between germline ends came to 12 bases. This CDR3 comprises 16 residues. CDR3 sequence reads: CAWSVVGFYSGNTIYF. The CDR3 region has the DNA TGTGCCTGGAGTGTTGTGGGCTTCTACTCTGGAAACACCATATATTTT.

The chain uses TRBV4-2 and TRBJ2-5; 8 positions agree with TRBD1. The length of the CDR3 is 15 residues. V shed 1 base and J 4 bases; nucleotides not matched to a gene: 5. Germline values: CDR1 LGHNA, CDR2 YNFKEQ. The CDR3 DNA reads TGTGCCAGCAGCCAAGTCCAGGGGGCGGGAGAGACCCAGTACTTC. It yields the protein CASSQVQGAGETQYF.

The gene calls are TRBV28 and TRBJ2-5; D is uncertain. The J call may be wrong; the DNA end is better matched by TRBJ2-7. Germline lookup yields CDR1 MDHEN and CDR2 SYDVKM. There are 12 residues in the CDR3. The CDR3 spells CASSLSLHEQYF. The CDR3 bases are TGTGCCAGCAGTTTGTCGCTCCACGAGCAGTACTTC.

V and J are TRBV14 and TRBJ2-2; 11 nucleotides align to TRBD2. Germline loops: CDR1 SGHDN, CDR2 FVKESK. Germline trimming cut 4 bases from V and 3 bases from J; bases unmatched to any gene: 7. The CDR3 sequence is 17 residues long. This CDR3 reads CASSRSSGGYYTGELFF. The CDR3 region has the DNA TGTGCCAGCAGCCGTTCTAGCGGGGGGTATTACACCGGGGAGCTGTTTTTT.

The gene calls are TRBV29-1 and TRBJ1-4, with D perhaps TRBD1 (6 bases). Trimming stripped 5 bases from V and 4 bases from J, with 17 bases between. Germline V gene data show CDR1 as SQVTM and CDR2 as ANQGSEA. There are 15 residues in the CDR3. The CDR3 region has the DNA TGCAGCGTTCCCCCTATGGGGGCGGGTAATGAAAAACTGTTTTTT. Protein product: CSVPPMGAGNEKLFF.

The chain uses TRBV19 and TRBJ2-1, with TRBD2 identical over 9 bases. CDR3 length: 16 residues. Germline CDR1 reads LNHDA; CDR2 reads SQIVND (reference sequence). V gave up 5 bases and J gave up 5 bases; unmatched junction bases: 10. This CDR3 reads CASSSHSGGWNNEQFF. DNA of the CDR3: TGTGCCAGTAGTTCGCACAGCGGGGGGTGGAACAATGAGCAGTTCTTC.

The chain joins TRBV18 to TRBJ2-5, with a tentative D call TRBD1 (6 bases). The CDR3 covers 14 residues. Per germline, CDR1 KGHSH and CDR2 LQKENI. Trimming stripped 2 bases from V and 5 bases from J, with 12 bases between. CDR3 protein: CASSPLSGDETQYF. The CDR3 coding sequence is TGTGCCAGCTCACCATTATCAGGGGACGAGACCCAGTACTTC.

The chain joins TRBV18 to TRBJ2-7; 8 bases line up with TRBD1. J was trimmed by 4 bases and V by 6 bases; bases with no gene match: 8. Germline-derived CDR1 and CDR2 are KGHSH and LQKENI. This CDR3 is 14 amino acids long. Here the CDR3 reads CASSTAGGKYEQYF. The CDR3 DNA reads TGTGCCAGCTCCACGGCAGGGGGCAAGTACGAGCAGTACTTC.

CDR3 in amino acids: CASSPTRHEQYF. The CDR3 nucleotides are TGTGCCAGCAGCCCGACGCGGCACGAGCAGTACTTC. This chain connects TRBV7-2 to TRBJ2-7; D gene ambiguous. Trimming removed 5 bases at V and 5 bases at J, with 10 bases between. Per the germline V gene, CDR1 is SGHTA and CDR2 is FQGNSA. This CDR3 comprises 12 residues.